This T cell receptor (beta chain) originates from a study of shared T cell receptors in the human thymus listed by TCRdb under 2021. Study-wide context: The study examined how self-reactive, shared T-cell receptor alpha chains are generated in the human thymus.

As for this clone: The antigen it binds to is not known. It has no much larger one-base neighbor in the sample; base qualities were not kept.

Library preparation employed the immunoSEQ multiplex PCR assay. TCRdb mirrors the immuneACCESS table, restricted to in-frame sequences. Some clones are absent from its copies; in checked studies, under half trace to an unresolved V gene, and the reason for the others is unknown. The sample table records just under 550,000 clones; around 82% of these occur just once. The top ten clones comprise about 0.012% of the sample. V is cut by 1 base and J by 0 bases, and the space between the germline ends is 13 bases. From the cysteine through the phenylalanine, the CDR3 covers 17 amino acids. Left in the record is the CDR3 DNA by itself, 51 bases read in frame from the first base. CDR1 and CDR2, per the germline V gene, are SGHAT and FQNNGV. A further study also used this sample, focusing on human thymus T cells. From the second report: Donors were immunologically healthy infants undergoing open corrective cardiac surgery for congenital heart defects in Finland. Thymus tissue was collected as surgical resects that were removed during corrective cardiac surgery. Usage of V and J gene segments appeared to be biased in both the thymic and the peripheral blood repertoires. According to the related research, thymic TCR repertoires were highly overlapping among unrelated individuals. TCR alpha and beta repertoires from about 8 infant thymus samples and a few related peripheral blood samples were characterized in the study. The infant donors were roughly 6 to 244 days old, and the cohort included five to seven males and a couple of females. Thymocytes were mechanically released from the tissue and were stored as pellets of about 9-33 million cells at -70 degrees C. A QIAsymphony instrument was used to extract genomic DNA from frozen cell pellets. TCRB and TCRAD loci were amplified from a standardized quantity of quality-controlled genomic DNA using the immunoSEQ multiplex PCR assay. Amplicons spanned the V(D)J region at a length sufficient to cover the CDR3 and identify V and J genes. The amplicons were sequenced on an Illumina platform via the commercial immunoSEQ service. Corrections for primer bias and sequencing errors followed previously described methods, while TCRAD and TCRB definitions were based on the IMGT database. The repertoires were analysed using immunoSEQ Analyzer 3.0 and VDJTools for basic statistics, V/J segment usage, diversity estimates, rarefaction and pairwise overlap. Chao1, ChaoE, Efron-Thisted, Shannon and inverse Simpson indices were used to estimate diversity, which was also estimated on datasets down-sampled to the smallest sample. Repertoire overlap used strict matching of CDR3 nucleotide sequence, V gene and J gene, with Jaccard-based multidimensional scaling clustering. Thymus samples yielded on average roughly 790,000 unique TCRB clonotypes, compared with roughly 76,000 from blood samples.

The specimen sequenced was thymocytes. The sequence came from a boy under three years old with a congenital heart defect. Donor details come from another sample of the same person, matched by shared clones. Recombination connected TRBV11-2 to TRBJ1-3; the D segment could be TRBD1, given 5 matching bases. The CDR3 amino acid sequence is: CASSLVKQVLSGNTIYF. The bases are TGTGCCAGCAGCTTAGTAAAACAGGTCCTCTCTGGAAACACCATATATTTT.